Shown below are 20 T cell receptor beta chains from a single sample sequenced in a study of blood T cell repertoires in COVID-19. The protocol was immunoSEQ multiplex PCR, while the TCRdb copy is restricted to in-frame clones and leaves out a portion. The table lists 80,000 to 100,000 clones, approximately 82% of them singletons. Input material: peripheral blood. Receptors were obtained from a man between 65 and 85 years old with active or convalescent COVID-19.

The chain uses TRBV5-6 and TRBJ1-3; 9 bases map to TRBD1. The junction had 1 base not matched to a gene; V was cut back by 3 bases and J by 3 bases. The germline V gene has CDR1 SGHDT and CDR2 YYEEEE. This CDR3 is built from 14 residues. In nucleotides, the CDR3 is TGTGCCAGCAGCTGGGACAGGGTTGGAAACACCATATATTTT. Amino acids: CASSWDRVGNTIYF.

The V and J genes are TRBV27 and TRBJ2-7; 9 bases align to TRBD2. V lost 5 bases to trimming and J lost 5 bases; unmatched junction nucleotides: 7. Germline CDR1 is MNHEY and CDR2 is SMNVEV (reference sequence). CDR3 length: 14 amino acids. This CDR3 is CASSAGGISNEQYF. CDR3 coding DNA: TGTGCCAGCAGTGCGGGAGGGATTAGTAACGAGCAGTACTTC.

The rearrangement links TRBV5-6 to TRBJ2-5; D is perhaps TRBD2 (5 bases). The germline gives CDR1 SGHDT, CDR2 YYEEEE. The CDR3 runs 13 residues. V lost 4 bases, J lost 7 bases, and 14 bases lay in between. CDR3 loop: CASSEEVDWTQYF. The DNA of the CDR3 is TGTGCCAGCAGCGAGGAGGTTGACTGGACCCAGTACTTC.

This clone has just one count. The genes are TRBV6-5 and TRBJ1-5; no clear D gene. The CDR3 is 12 residues long. CDR1 MNHEY and CDR2 SVGAGI come from the germline V gene. Trimming pared 6 bases from V and 0 bases from J, leaving 3 bases between. CDR3 amino acids: CASRYSNQPQHF. The DNA for the CDR3 is TGTGCCAGCAGGTATAGCAATCAGCCCCAGCATTTT.

This rearrangement joins TRBV4-1 to TRBJ2-3; weak D call: TRBD1 (7 bases). There are 13 residues in the CDR3. Germline CDR1 is MGHRA and CDR2 is YSYEKL. Trimming cost V 8 bases and J 2 bases, with 11 bases left between them. The CDR3 here is CASAGGLTDTQYF. The CDR3 nucleotides are TGCGCCAGCGCAGGGGGACTCACAGATACGCAGTATTTT.

The chain links TRBV11-3 to TRBJ2-1; TRBD2 might be the D (6 bases). The CDR3 is 15 amino acids. Trimming shortened V by 6 bases and J by 4 bases, and 16 bases separated the two germline ends. Looked up from germline, CDR1 is SGHNT and CDR2 is YENEEA. CDR3 bases: TGTGCCAGCAGTCCTCCGGCGGGGAGGTACAATGAGCAGTTCTTC. Translation: CASSPPAGRYNEQFF.

V and J are TRBV27 and TRBJ1-2, with 8 nucleotides matching TRBD1. This CDR3 is built from 16 residues. V trimming: 4 bases; J trimming: 4 bases; junction bases outside the gene matches: 11. Per the germline V gene, CDR1 is MNHEY and CDR2 is SMNVEV (reference sequence). CDR3 in amino acids: CASSSYGQGLLYGYTF. In DNA, the CDR3 is TGTGCCAGCAGTTCCTACGGACAGGGCTTACTCTATGGCTACACCTTC.

The chain has TRBV30 and TRBJ2-3; D uncertain. V was shortened by 4 bases and J by 0 bases, with 11 bases between the two germline ends. The CDR3 is 14 amino acids. Germline CDR1 is GTSNPN and CDR2 is SVGIG (reference sequence). The CDR3 protein is CAWTSVTSTDTQYF. In nucleotides, the CDR3 is TGTGCCTGGACGAGCGTAACTAGCACAGATACGCAGTATTTT.

The V call is TRBV3-1 (or the pseudogene TRBV3-2), the J call TRBJ2-5; TRBD2 matches 8 bases. The junction had 4 bases not matched to a gene; V was cut back by 1 base and J by 3 bases. The germline gives CDR1 LGHDT, CDR2 YNNKEL (reference sequence). The length of the CDR3 is 15 residues. This CDR3 is CASSQVSGDKETQYF. CDR3 in DNA: TGTGCCAGCAGCCAAGTTAGCGGGGATAAAGAGACCCAGTACTTC.

The chain couples TRBV7-2 to TRBJ1-6; D gene uncertain. The V gene lost 11 bases and the J gene lost 0 bases, with 5 bases spanning the gap. Germline loops: CDR1 SGHTA, CDR2 FQGNSA. This CDR3 is built from 12 residues. The CDR3 reads CAASSYNSPLHF. CDR3 nucleotide sequence: TGTGCCGCGAGCTCCTATAATTCACCCCTCCACTTT.

The genes are TRBV20-1 and TRBJ2-5; D ambiguous. The CDR3 runs to 11 residues. V was shortened by 6 bases and J by 5 bases, with 10 bases between the two germline ends. Germline V gene data show CDR1 as DFQATT and CDR2 as SNEGSKA (reference sequence). CDR3: CSAEVMETQYF. The CDR3 DNA reads as TGCAGTGCCGAGGTGATGGAGACCCAGTACTTC.

This sequence joins TRBV4-1 and TRBJ1-1; perhaps TRBD1 as D (6 bases). The germline V gene has CDR1 MGHRA and CDR2 YSYEKL. With 4 bases removed from V and 1 base from J, the gap between germline ends came to 10 bases. CDR3 size: 14 residues. The CDR3: CASSPGQSNTEAFF. The CDR3 DNA is TGCGCCAGCAGCCCAGGACAGTCGAACACTGAAGCTTTCTTT.

The V gene is TRBV19, the J gene TRBJ1-4; 7 bases are a match to TRBD1. The J segment lost 8 bases and the V segment lost 6 bases, leaving 9 bases of the junction unmatched. Germline loops: CDR1 LNHDA, CDR2 SQIVND (reference sequence). The CDR3 sequence is 14 residues long. This chain's CDR3 is CASSPNRGREKLFF. For the CDR3, the DNA is TGTGCCAGTAGCCCCAACAGGGGCCGGGAAAAACTGTTTTTT.

The chain is built from TRBV6-5 and TRBJ1-5, with unresolved D. The V end lost 2 bases, the J end lost 10 bases, and 15 bases lay between the germline ends. Germline CDR1 MNHEY, CDR2 SVGAGI. The CDR3 contains 14 residues. The CDR3, as DNA: TGTGCCAGCAGTTACGAGGCAGGAGGCAGTCCCCAGCATTTT. This gives the protein CASSYEAGGSPQHF.

This clone was seen a handful of times. The V and J genes are TRBV5-1 and TRBJ2-2; D is undetermined. V was pared by 0 bases and J by 1 base, with 7 bases between. Germline CDR1 and CDR2: SGHRS and YFSETQ. The CDR3 runs to 15 residues. This chain's CDR3 is CASSLAVVNTGELFF. The CDR3 coding sequence is TGCGCCAGCAGCTTGGCCGTAGTGAACACCGGGGAGCTGTTTTTT.

The J gene is TRBJ2-5, the V gene TRBV4-1; 9 bases map to TRBD2. CDR3 length equals 15 residues. Per germline, CDR1 MGHRA and CDR2 YSYEKL. With 2 bases clipped from V and 3 bases from J, the junction kept 4 bases outside the gene matches. CDR3 DNA sequence: TGCGCCAGCAGCCAAATCGGACTAGCGAAAGAGACCCAGTACTTC. Protein product: CASSQIGLAKETQYF.

This sequence joins TRBV15 and TRBJ2-7; D is undetermined. Germline V CDR1 and CDR2: LNHNV, YYDKDF (reference sequence). The CDR3 extends over 15 amino acids. The V and J ends lost 0 bases and 4 bases respectively, with 13 bases between them. DNA of the CDR3: TGTGCCACCAGCAGAGATAACAGCCTTCTTTACGAGCAGTACTTC. It yields the protein CATSRDNSLLYEQYF.

This sequence joins TRBV2 and TRBJ2-5, with D perhaps TRBD1 (6 bases). Germline V gives CDR1 SNHLY, CDR2 FYNNEI. V gave up 7 bases and J gave up 5 bases, with 11 bases separating them. CDR3 length equals 12 residues. DNA for the CDR3: TGTGCCAGCAACAGGGTGGGGGAGACCCAGTACTTC. Encoded protein: CASNRVGETQYF. Complete variable domain (other parts from reference TRBV2 and TRBJ2-5): EPEVTQTPSHQVTQMGQEVILRCVPISNHLYFYWYRQILGQKVEFLVSFYNNEISEKSEIFDDQFSVERPDGSNFTLKIRSTKLEDSAMYFCASNRVGETQYFGPGTRLLVL.

V and J are TRBV7-3 and TRBJ2-5, with 8 bases aligning to TRBD2. The CDR3 loop spans 14 amino acids. V dropped 8 bases and J dropped 1; count of bases not matched to a gene: 6. Germline lookup yields CDR1 SGHTA and CDR2 FQGTGA. The CDR3 is CASATTSGQETQYF. DNA for the CDR3: TGTGCCAGCGCAACTACTAGCGGCCAAGAGACCCAGTACTTC.

This clone came up a few times. This chain connects TRBV7-8 to TRBJ2-7; D possibly corresponds to TRBD1 (5 bases). Trimming removed 3 bases from V and 3 bases from J, with 12 bases in between. Per germline, CDR1 SGHVS and CDR2 FQNEAQ. The CDR3 extends over 14 amino acids. The CDR3 coding sequence is TGTGCCAGCAGCTTCGGACACTTACTCTACGAGCAGTACTTC. Translated, it gives CASSFGHLLYEQYF.